These 15 T cell receptor beta chains were sequenced from one sample in a study of blood T cell repertoires in COVID-19. Measured with immunoSEQ multiplex PCR; TCRdb has only the in-frame clones, and not every one. The table records 140,000 to 150,000 clones, 70% to 90% of them present only once. The sample comprised PBMCs or T cells enriched from blood (not recorded which). The receptors were sampled from a woman in her thirties with acute COVID-19.

The V gene is TRBV2, the J gene TRBJ2-7; 7 nucleotides line up with TRBD1. CDR3 length equals 15 residues. The V gene's germline CDR1 is SNHLY and CDR2 FYNNEI. Losses at the gene ends were 3 bases for V and 0 bases for J; bases not matched to a gene: 5. The chain's CDR3 is CASSDPWTGSYEQYF. The CDR3 DNA reads TGTGCCAGCAGTGATCCCTGGACAGGCTCCTACGAGCAGTACTTC.

CDR3 loop: CASSPLGGAEQPQHF. The CDR3 bases are TGTGCCAGCAGCCCCTTGGGGGGGGCGGAGCAGCCCCAGCATTTT. The chain combines TRBV7-2 with TRBJ1-5; the D gene is possibly TRBD1 (6 bases). CDR3 length: 15 amino acids. V lost 5 bases to trimming and J lost 7 bases, with 18 bases between them. Germline V CDR1 and CDR2: SGHTA, FQGNSA.

The chain carries TRBV7-9 and TRBJ2-2, with D possibly TRBD1 on 5 matching bases. Germline values: CDR1 SEHNR, CDR2 FQNEAQ (reference sequence). V shed 2 bases and J shed 0 bases, with 13 bases lying between them. CDR3 length equals 17 residues. CDR3 DNA: TGTGCCAGCAGCTTACGTTCCCAGGGCGCGAACACCGGGGAGCTGTTTTTT. Its translation: CASSLRSQGANTGELFF.

V and J are TRBV5-6 and TRBJ1-4; 7 nucleotides agree with TRBD1. Trimming took 3 bases from V and 5 from J; bases not matched to a gene: 4. The length of the CDR3 is 14 residues. Germline lookup yields CDR1 SGHDT and CDR2 YYEEEE. The CDR3 bases are TGTGCCAGCAGCTGGGGACAGAGAAATGAAAAACTGTTTTTT. Translated: CASSWGQRNEKLFF.

This rearrangement joins TRBV6-6 to TRBJ2-7; a possible D gene is TRBD1 (6 bases). Trimming took 8 bases from V and 5 from J, leaving 16 bases between them. From germline, CDR1 is MNHNY and CDR2 SVGAGI (reference sequence). The CDR3 loop spans 13 amino acids. CDR3 region: CASHGAGEHEQYF. The CDR3 DNA reads as TGTGCCAGCCACGGGGCAGGGGAGCACGAGCAGTACTTC.

This chain joins TRBV7-3 and TRBJ2-7; a weak D match, TRBD2 (6 bases). The length of the CDR3 is 13 residues. Germline CDR1 is SGHTA and CDR2 is FQGTGA. V lost 3 bases and J 7 bases, leaving 13 bases between the germline ends. In DNA form, the CDR3 reads TGTGCCAGCAGCTTGGTTGAAGGGAGGGAGCAGTACTTC. It translates to CASSLVEGREQYF.

This chain joins TRBV4-3 and TRBJ2-1; D is undetermined. The CDR3 covers 13 residues. V was cut by 1 base and J by 9 bases, with 10 bases left in between. The germline V gene has CDR1 LGHNA and CDR2 YSLEER. The CDR3 protein is CASSQVLRSEQFF. Here the CDR3 DNA reads TGCGCCAGCAGCCAAGTCCTCCGGTCTGAGCAGTTCTTC.

This sequence joins TRBV18 and TRBJ2-3; the D gene is possibly TRBD1 (6 bases). The germline V gene encodes CDR1 KGHSH and CDR2 LQKENI. Trimming removed 5 bases at V and 0 bases at J, with 12 bases between. This CDR3 contains 15 residues. This chain's CDR3 is CASSKRGSSTDTQYF. CDR3 sequence (DNA): TGTGCCAGCTCAAAGAGGGGGTCTAGCACAGATACGCAGTATTTT. Together with reference TRBV18 and TRBJ2-3, the CDR3 gives the full variable domain: NAGVMQNPRHLVRRRGQEARLRCSPMKGHSHVYWYRQLPEEGLKFMVYLQKENIIDESGMPKERFSAEFPKEGPSILRIQQVVRGDSAAYFCASSKRGSSTDTQYFGPGTRLTVL.

CDR3 sequence reads: CASSGFVRVGEKLFF. In nucleotides, the CDR3 is TGTGCCAGTAGTGGGTTCGTCAGGGTGGGCGAAAAACTGTTTTTT. The chain joins TRBV19 to TRBJ1-4, with D tentatively TRBD1 (5 bases). Between the trimmed V and J ends, which lost 5 bases and 8 bases, there was a span of 18 bases. CDR1 LNHDA and CDR2 SQIVND come from the germline V gene (reference sequence). The CDR3 is made up of 15 amino acids. Complete variable domain (other parts from reference TRBV19 and TRBJ1-4): DGGITQSPKYLFRKEGQNVTLSCEQNLNHDAMYWYRQDPGQGLRLIYYSQIVNDFQKGDIAEGYSVSREKKESFPLTVTSAQKNPTAFYLCASSGFVRVGEKLFFGSGTQLSVL.

The chain has TRBV2 and TRBJ2-1, with D tentatively TRBD2 (5 bases). The V gene lost 4 bases and the J gene lost 5 bases, with 12 bases spanning the gap. CDR1 is SNHLY and CDR2 is FYNNEI in the germline V gene. The length of the CDR3 is 14 residues. The CDR3 protein is CASSAQGRDNEQFF. The CDR3 DNA reads as TGTGCCAGCAGTGCGCAAGGGCGGGACAATGAGCAGTTCTTC.

V usage is TRBV30 and J usage is TRBJ2-7; 7 bases fit TRBD1. V lost 7 bases to trimming and J lost 1 base; unmatched junction nucleotides: 10. The germline CDR1 and CDR2 sequences are GTSNPN and SVGIG (reference sequence). The CDR3 is made up of 14 amino acids. DNA of the CDR3: TGTGCCTCATCAACAGGGGTTCTTTCCTACGAGCAGTACTTC. Amino acids: CASSTGVLSYEQYF. The full variable domain, completed using reference TRBV30 and TRBJ2-7, is SQTIHQWPATLVQPVGSPLSLECTVEGTSNPNLYWYRQAAGRGLQLLFYSVGIGQISSEVPQNLSASRPQDRQFILSSKKLLLSDSGFYLCASSTGVLSYEQYFGPGTRLTVT.

The J gene is TRBJ2-1, the V gene TRBV11-3; 7 nucleotides match TRBD2. Germline V gives CDR1 SGHNT, CDR2 YENEEA. With V trimmed by 3 bases and J by 10 bases, 6 bases remained unmatched. The CDR3 runs 13 residues. CDR3: CASSLGAGFEQFF. The CDR3 nucleotides read TGTGCCAGCAGCTTGGGAGCGGGGTTCGAGCAGTTCTTC.

This clone was seen a few times. The chain joins TRBV11-2 to TRBJ1-2, with TRBD1 matching 9 bases. The CDR3 spans 13 residues. CDR1 is SGHAT, CDR2 FQNNGV, per germline. After removal of 4 bases from V and 8 bases from J, the junction contained 5 bases not matched to a gene. CDR3 bases: TGTGCCAGCAGCTGGGACAGGGATGGCGGCTACACCTTC. Its translation is CASSWDRDGGYTF.

The V and J genes are TRBV30 and TRBJ2-3, with a tentative D call TRBD2 (6 bases). Germline CDR1 is GTSNPN and CDR2 is SVGIG (reference sequence). The V and J ends lost 4 bases and 6 bases respectively, with 20 bases between them. The CDR3 is made up of 15 amino acids. Here the CDR3 DNA reads TGTGCCTGGATCTTCTCTAGCGCGTCCCGGGATACGCAGTATTTT. Protein product: CAWIFSSASRDTQYF.

J is TRBJ1-5 and V is TRBV19; maybe TRBD1 (6 bases). Germline V CDR1 and CDR2: LNHDA, SQIVND (reference sequence). This CDR3 has 14 residues. Between the trimmed V and J ends, which lost 7 bases and 0 bases, there was a span of 10 bases. CDR3 sequence (DNA): TGTGCCAGTAACCACAGGGATAGCAATCAGCCCCAGCATTTT. Its protein product is CASNHRDSNQPQHF. Filled out from reference TRBV19 and TRBJ1-5, the complete variable domain reads DGGITQSPKYLFRKEGQNVTLSCEQNLNHDAMYWYRQDPGQGLRLIYYSQIVNDFQKGDIAEGYSVSREKKESFPLTVTSAQKNPTAFYLCASNHRDSNQPQHFGDGTRLSIL.